This T cell receptor beta chain was retrieved from a study of CD8+ T cells in alopecia areata. Study-level findings and limits: Compared with normal scalp, lesional scalp had higher clonality and more expanded CD8+ clones. Patients displayed less clarity in TCR sharing than mice, a finding possibly related to HLA. There were also resident alphabeta T cells of normal skin sequenced in scalp samples.

Concerning this clone itself: As yet, its antigen is unknown.

The V and J ends lost 7 bases and 0 bases, in that order; junction bases with no gene match: 6. The CDR3 has 16 residues. Per the germline V gene, CDR1 is MNHEY and CDR2 is SMNVEV (reference sequence). Sorted out of PBMCs were CD4+ T cells and CD8+ T cells. Sequencing relied on a cDNA template that was reverse transcribed from extracted RNA. Some clones are missing from TCRdb's copy, which holds only in-frame ones; the method was immunoSEQ multiplex PCR. The sample shows over 150,000 clones, 56% of them seen only once. The material sequenced was CD8+ T cells sorted from blood. The chain recombines TRBV27 with TRBJ1-6; TRBD1 matches at 7 bases. The sequence came from a human donor in good health. CDR3 residues: CASMRGLSSYNSPLHF. The CDR3 DNA reads TGTGCCAGCATGAGGGGGCTCAGCTCCTATAATTCACCCCTCCACTTT.